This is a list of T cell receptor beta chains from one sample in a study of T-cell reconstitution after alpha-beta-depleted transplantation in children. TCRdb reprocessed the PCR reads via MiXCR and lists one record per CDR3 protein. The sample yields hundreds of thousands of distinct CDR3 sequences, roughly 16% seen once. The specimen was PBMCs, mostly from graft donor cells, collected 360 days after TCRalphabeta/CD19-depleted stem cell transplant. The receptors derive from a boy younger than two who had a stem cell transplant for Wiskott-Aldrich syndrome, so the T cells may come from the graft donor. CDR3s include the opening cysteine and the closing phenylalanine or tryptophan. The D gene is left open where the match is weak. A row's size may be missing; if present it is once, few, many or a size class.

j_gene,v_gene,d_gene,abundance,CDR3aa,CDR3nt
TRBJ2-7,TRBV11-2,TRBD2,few,CASSFRLAGSYYEQYF,TGTGCCAGCTCTTTTAGACTAGCGGGGTCCTACTACGAGCAGTACTTC
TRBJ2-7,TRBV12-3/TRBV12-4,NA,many,CASSPKYEQYF,TGTGCCAGCAGTCCTAAATACGAGCAGTACTTC
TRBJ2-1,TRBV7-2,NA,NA,CAAVRGFTYNEQFF,TGTGCCGCAGTGAGGGGATTTACCTACAATGAGCAGTTCTTC
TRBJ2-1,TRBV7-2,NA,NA,CASSLQGGVGNEQFF,TGTGCCAGCAGCTTACAGGGGGGGGTGGGGAATGAGCAGTTCTTC
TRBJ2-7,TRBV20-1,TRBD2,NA,CSARVTGLGQFYEQYF,TGCAGTGCTAGAGTTACGGGACTAGGCCAATTCTACGAGCAGTACTTC
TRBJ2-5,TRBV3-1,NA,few,CASSQRIPLRETQYF,TGTGCCAGCAGCCAAAGGATCCCGCTCCGGGAGACCCAGTACTTC
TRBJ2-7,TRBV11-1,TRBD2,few,CASSFSGLAGGTYGEQYF,TGTGCCAGCAGCTTCTCGGGACTAGCGGGAGGGACCTACGGCGAGCAGTACTTC
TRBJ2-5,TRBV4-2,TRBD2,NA,CASSQGLAGRETQYF,TGTGCCAGCAGCCAAGGACTAGCGGGAAGGGAGACCCAGTACTTC
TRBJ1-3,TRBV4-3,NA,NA,CASSQDYSNLPLISGNTIYF,TGCGCCAGCAGCCAAGATTATAGCAATCTACCCCTTATCTCTGGAAACACCATATATTTT
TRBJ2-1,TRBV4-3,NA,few,CASSLNFRENEQFF,TGCGCCAGCAGCCTAAACTTCCGGGAGAATGAGCAGTTCTTC
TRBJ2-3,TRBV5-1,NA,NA,CASSPQQTGTQYF,TGCGCCAGCAGCCCCCAGCAGACGGGTACGCAGTATTTT
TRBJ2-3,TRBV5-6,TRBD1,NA,CASSLQGASTDTQYF,TGTGCCAGCAGCTTACAGGGGGCTAGCACAGATACGCAGTATTTT
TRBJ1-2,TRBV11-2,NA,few,CASSLDLRRGYTF,TGTGCCAGCAGCTTAGATTTACGGCGGGGCTACACCTTC
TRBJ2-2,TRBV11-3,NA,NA,CASSFLQAHATGELFF,TGTGCCAGCAGCTTTTTACAGGCCCACGCTACCGGGGAGCTGTTTTTT
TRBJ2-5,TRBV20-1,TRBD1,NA,CSALTRGRETQYF,TGCAGTGCGCTAACCAGGGGGCGAGAGACCCAGTACTTC